These 4 T cell receptor beta chains came from one sample sequenced in a study of T cells in Graves' hyperthyroidism and ophthalmopathy. Amplified TCR beta CDR3 regions derived from RNA transcripts. TCR CDR3 regions were first amplified by RT-PCR with HTBI primers. One entry per CDR3 protein results from TCRdb running MiXCR on the multiplex PCR reads. This table has around 600,000 distinct CDR3 sequences, roughly 15% appearing once. Material for sequencing was blood. These receptors were taken from a woman aged 45-59 years with Graves' ophthalmopathy.

This clonotype was recorded at least ten times. The CDR3 nucleotides read TGTGCCAGCAGAACCGGGACAGGGCCTGGGAATGAGCAGTTCTTC. This translates into CASRTGTGPGNEQFF. The gene calls are TRBV2 and TRBJ2-1, with 9 bases identical to TRBD1. Per germline, CDR1 SNHLY and CDR2 FYNNEI. With 6 bases clipped from V and 7 bases from J, the junction kept 10 bases outside the gene matches. The CDR3 is made up of 15 amino acids.

In its sample, this clonotype was seen many times. The chain recombines TRBV6-6 with TRBJ1-1; D might be TRBD1 (5 bases). CDR3 size: 17 residues. Trimming left V 0 bases short and J 7 bases short, with 21 bases between. Germline V CDR1 and CDR2: MNHNY, SVGAGI (reference sequence). The CDR3 DNA sequence: TGTGCCAGCAGTTACTCGGTCGGGGCGGGAAAAGACGGTGAAGCTTTCTTT. This sequence encodes CASSYSVGAGKDGEAFF.

At least ten counts were recorded for this clonotype. The chain couples TRBV7-2 to TRBJ2-2, with 8 bases lining up with TRBD1. The CDR3 sequence is 13 residues long. After removal of 4 bases from V and 6 bases from J, the junction contained 1 base not matched to a gene. CDR1 is SGHTA, CDR2 FQGNSA, per germline. The CDR3 region has the DNA TGTGCCAGCAGCTGGACAGGGTCCGGGGAGCTGTTTTTT. Its protein product is CASSWTGSGELFF.

On this clonotype: The germline gene is not matched at one end of the junction; a read error may be the cause. The chain carries TRBV28 and TRBJ2-7; 8 bases fit TRBD2. In germline, CDR1 is MDHEN, CDR2 SYDVKM. This CDR3 has 12 residues. The CDR3 nucleotides are TGTGCCAGCAGTTTGGAGACTAGCGCTTGTGTTTTC. The encoded protein is CASSLETSACVF.